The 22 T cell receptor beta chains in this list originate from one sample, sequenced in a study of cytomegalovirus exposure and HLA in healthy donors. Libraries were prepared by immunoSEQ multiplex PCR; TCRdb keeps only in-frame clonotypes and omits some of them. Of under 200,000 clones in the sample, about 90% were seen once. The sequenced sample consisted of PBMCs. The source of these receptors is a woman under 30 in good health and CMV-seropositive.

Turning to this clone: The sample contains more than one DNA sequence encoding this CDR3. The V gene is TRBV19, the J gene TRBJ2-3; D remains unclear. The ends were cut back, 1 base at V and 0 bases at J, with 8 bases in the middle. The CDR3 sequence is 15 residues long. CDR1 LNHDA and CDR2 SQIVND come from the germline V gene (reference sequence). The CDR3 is CASSIGGGSTDTQYF. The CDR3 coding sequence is TGTGCCAGTAGTATAGGCGGTGGAAGCACAGATACGCAGTATTTT.

As DNA, the CDR3 is TGTGCCAGCAGCCTACGGACAGCTGAAAAACTGTTTTTT. Translated: CASSLRTAEKLFF. This sequence joins TRBV7-9 and TRBJ1-4; possibly TRBD1 for D (6 bases). Trimming took off 5 bases at V and 7 bases at J, with 11 bases between the two ends. Looked up from germline, CDR1 is SEHNR and CDR2 is FQNEAQ (reference sequence). This CDR3 region has 13 residues.

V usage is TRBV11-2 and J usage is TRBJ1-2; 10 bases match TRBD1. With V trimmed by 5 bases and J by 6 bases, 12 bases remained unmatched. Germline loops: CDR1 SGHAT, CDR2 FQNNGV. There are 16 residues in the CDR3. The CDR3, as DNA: TGTGCCAGCAGCGTCCTTGGACAGGGGGACTATCATGGCTACACCTTC. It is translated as CASSVLGQGDYHGYTF.

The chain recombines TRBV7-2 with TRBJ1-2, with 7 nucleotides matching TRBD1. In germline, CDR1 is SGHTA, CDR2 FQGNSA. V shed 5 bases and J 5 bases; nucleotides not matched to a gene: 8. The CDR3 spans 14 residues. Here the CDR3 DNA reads TGTGCCAGCAGCCCTCCCGGGACAGAATATGGCTACACCTTC. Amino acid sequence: CASSPPGTEYGYTF.

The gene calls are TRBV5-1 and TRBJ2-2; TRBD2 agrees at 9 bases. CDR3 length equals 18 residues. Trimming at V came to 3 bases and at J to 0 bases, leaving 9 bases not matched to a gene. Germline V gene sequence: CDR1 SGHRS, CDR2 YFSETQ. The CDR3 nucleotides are TGCGCCAGCAGCTCCCGGACTAGCGCCTTCGCGAACACCGGGGAGCTGTTTTTT. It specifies CASSSRTSAFANTGELFF.

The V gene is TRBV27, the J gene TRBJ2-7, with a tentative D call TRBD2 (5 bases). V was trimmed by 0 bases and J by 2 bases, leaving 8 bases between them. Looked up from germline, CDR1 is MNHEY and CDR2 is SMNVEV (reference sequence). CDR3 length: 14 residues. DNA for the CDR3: TGTGCCAGCAGTTTATCGGGGAGCACCTACGAGCAGTACTTC. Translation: CASSLSGSTYEQYF.

This CDR3 reads CASSLEAGGYEQYF. The CDR3 DNA reads TGCGCCAGCAGCTTGGAGGCAGGGGGCTACGAGCAGTACTTC. The V call is TRBV5-1, the J call TRBJ2-7, with 7 positions matching TRBD1. The V gene's germline CDR1 is SGHRS and CDR2 YFSETQ. V lost 0 bases and J lost 3; bases outside the gene matches: 3. The CDR3 contains 14 residues.

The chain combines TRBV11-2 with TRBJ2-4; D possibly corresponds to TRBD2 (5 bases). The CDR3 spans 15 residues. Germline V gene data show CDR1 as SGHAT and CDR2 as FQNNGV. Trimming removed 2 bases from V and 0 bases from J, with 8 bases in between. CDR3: CASSLLGVAKNIQYF. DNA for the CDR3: TGTGCCAGCAGCTTACTGGGAGTAGCCAAAAACATTCAGTACTTC.

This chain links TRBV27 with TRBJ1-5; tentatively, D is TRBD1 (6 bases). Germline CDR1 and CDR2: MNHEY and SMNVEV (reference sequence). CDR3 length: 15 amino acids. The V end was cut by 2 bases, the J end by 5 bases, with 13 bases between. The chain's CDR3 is CASSLGGAGDQPQHF. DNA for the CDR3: TGTGCCAGCAGTTTAGGGGGGGCTGGGGATCAGCCCCAGCATTTT.

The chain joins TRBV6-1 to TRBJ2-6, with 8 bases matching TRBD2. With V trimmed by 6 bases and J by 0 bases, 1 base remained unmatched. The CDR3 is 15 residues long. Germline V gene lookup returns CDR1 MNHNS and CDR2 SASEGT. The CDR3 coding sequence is TGTGCCAGCAGGAGCGGGGGCTCTGGGGCCAACGTCCTGACTTTC. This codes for CASRSGGSGANVLTF.

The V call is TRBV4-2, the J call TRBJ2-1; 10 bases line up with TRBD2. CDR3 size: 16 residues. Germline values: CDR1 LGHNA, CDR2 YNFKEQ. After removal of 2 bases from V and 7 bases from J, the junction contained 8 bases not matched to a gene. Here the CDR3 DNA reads TGTGCCAGCAGCCAAATTAGGGCTAGCGGGAGTAATGAGCAGTTCTTC. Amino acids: CASSQIRASGSNEQFF.

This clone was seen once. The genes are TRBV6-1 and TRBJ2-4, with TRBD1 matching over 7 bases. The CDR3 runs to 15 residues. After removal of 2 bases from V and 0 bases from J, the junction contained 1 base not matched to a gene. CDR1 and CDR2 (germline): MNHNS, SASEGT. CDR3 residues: CASSEQGVAKNIQYF. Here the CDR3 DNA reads TGTGCCAGCAGTGAACAGGGGGTAGCCAAAAACATTCAGTACTTC.

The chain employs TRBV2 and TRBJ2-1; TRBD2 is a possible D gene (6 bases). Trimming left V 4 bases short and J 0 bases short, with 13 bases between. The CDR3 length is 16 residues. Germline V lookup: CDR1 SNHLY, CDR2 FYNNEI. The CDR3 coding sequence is TGTGCCAGCAGTGGGGACTCCTTGAGCTCCTACAATGAGCAGTTCTTC. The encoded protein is CASSGDSLSSYNEQFF.

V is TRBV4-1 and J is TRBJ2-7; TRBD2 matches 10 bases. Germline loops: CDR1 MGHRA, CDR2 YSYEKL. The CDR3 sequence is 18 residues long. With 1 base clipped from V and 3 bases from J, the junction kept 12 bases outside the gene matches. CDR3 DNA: TGCGCCAGCAGCCAAGTTACTAGCGGGAACCGAGGGGGCTACGAGCAGTACTTC. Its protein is CASSQVTSGNRGGYEQYF.

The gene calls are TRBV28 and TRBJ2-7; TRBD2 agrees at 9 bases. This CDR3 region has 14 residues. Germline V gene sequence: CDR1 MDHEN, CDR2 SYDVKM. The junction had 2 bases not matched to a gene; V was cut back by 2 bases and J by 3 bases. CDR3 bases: TGTGCCAGCAGTTTACTAGCGGGAAACTACGAGCAGTACTTC. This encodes CASSLLAGNYEQYF.

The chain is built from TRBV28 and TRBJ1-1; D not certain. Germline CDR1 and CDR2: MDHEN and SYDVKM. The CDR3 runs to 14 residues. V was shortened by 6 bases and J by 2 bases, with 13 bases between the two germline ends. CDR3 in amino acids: CASRGSGVNTEAFF. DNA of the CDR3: TGTGCCAGCAGGGGCAGCGGGGTAAACACTGAAGCTTTCTTT.

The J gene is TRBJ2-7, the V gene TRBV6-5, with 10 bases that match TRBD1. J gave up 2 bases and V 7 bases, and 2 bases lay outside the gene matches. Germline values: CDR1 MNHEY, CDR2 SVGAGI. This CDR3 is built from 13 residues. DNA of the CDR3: TGTGCCAGCAAAGGACAGGGGGCCTACGAGCAGTACTTC. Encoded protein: CASKGQGAYEQYF.

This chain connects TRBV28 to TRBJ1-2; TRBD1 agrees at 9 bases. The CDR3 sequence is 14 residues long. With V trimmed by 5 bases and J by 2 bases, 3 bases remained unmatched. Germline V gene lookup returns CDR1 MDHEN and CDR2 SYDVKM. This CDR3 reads CASSTGTGNYGYTF. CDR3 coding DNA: TGTGCCAGCAGTACCGGGACAGGGAACTATGGCTACACCTTC.

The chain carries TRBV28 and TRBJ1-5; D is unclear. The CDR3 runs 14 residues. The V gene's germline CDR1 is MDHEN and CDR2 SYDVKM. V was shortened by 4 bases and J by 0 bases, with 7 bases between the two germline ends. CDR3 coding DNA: TGTGCCAGCAGTTGGCAGATTAGCAATCAGCCCCAGCATTTT. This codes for CASSWQISNQPQHF.

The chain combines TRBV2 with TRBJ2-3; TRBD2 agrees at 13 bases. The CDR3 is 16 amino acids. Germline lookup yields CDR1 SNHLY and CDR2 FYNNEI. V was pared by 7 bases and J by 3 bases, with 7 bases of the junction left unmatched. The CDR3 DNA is TGTGCCAGCAAAGGACTAGCGGGGGTGTATACAGATACGCAGTATTTT. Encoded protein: CASKGLAGVYTDTQYF.

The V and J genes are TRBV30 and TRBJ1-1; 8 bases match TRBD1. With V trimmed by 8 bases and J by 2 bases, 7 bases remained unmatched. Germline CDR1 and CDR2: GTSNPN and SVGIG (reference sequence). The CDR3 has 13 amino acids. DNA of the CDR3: TGTGCCGGGGGGGGGACAGGTAACACTGAAGCTTTCTTT. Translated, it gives CAGGGTGNTEAFF.

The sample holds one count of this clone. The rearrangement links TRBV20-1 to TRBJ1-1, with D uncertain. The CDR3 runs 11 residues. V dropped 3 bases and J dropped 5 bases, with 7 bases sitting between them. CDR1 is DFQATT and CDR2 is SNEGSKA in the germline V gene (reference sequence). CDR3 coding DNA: TGCAGTGCTAGGTTTCGGACTGAAGCTTTCTTT. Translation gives CSARFRTEAFF.